The clone carrying this T cell receptor beta chain has a count of ten or more. TCRdb redid the calling of the 5' RACE reads with MiXCR, one entry per CDR3 protein. The data hold tens of thousands of distinct CDR3 sequences, with approximately 24% observed a single time. This CDR3 region has 12 residues. With 0 bases removed from V and 7 bases from J, the gap between germline ends came to 6 bases. Per the germline V gene, CDR1 is DFQATT and CDR2 is SNEGSKA (reference sequence). The clonotype was recovered from a female donor with breast cancer. Input material: naive CD4+ T cells sorted from a lymph node. Indicated subset: naive CD4+ T cells, CD4+CD45RA+CD25-. The rearrangement uses TRBV20-1 and TRBJ2-2; D is unresolved. CDR3: CSARDLIGELFF. Written as DNA, the CDR3 is TGCAGTGCTAGAGACCTCATCGGGGAGCTGTTTTTT.